The 8 T cell receptor beta chains listed next were all sequenced from one sample in a study of CD8 T cells in ankylosing spondylitis. Study conclusions and caveats: Ankylosing spondylitis blood seemed to carry a telltale TCR beta motif made of about 8 highly homologous variants.

No antigen is known for these receptors. One entry per CDR3 protein, called by TCRdb with MiXCR from the 5' RACE reads. The repertoire holds under 950,000 distinct CDR3 sequences, around 20% seen once, with 15% to 20% in the top ten. Material: blood, either unsorted or a sorted T cell fraction (not recorded which). These receptors were collected from a male donor with ankylosing spondylitis.

V gene TRBV5-6 combines with J gene TRBJ2-2, with D perhaps TRBD2 (6 bases). This CDR3 is built from 17 residues. Trimming removed 3 bases at V and 1 base at J, with 16 bases between. Germline V gene data show CDR1 as SGHDT and CDR2 as YYEEEE. The CDR3 is CASSSTLRDWNTGELFF. The CDR3 region has the DNA TGTGCCAGCAGCTCTACCCTCCGGGACTGGAACACCGGGGAGCTGTTTTTT.

This clonotype was recorded a few times. The V call is TRBV4-2, the J call TRBJ2-4; 9 bases match TRBD1. The germline gives CDR1 LGHNA, CDR2 YNFKEQ. CDR3 length equals 19 residues. After removal of 6 bases from V and 9 bases from J, the junction contained 24 bases not matched to a gene. The CDR3 bases are TGTGCCAGCAGAATCCAATCTACTTTACGACAGGGGGAAGGGAGCATTCAGTACTTC. Amino acids: CASRIQSTLRQGEGSIQYF.

This clonotype was observed a handful of times. The chain links TRBV6-2 or TRBV6-3 to TRBJ2-7; 8 bases map to TRBD2. Per germline, CDR1 MNHEY and CDR2 SVGEGT. V dropped 6 bases and J dropped 2; count of bases not matched to a gene: 9. This CDR3 spans 15 amino acids. The CDR3 spells CASSGSGEPAYEQYF. In nucleotides, the CDR3 is TGTGCCAGCAGCGGTAGCGGGGAACCTGCCTACGAGCAGTACTTC.

J is TRBJ2-1 and V is TRBV4-2; possibly TRBD1 for D (7 bases). Germline CDR1 is LGHNA and CDR2 is YNFKEQ. This CDR3 comprises 18 residues. The ends were cut back, 5 bases at V and 8 bases at J, with 28 bases in the middle. The CDR3: CASSGQVRPAGLIDEQFF. The CDR3 region has the DNA TGTGCCAGCAGCGGACAGGTCCGTCCGGCGGGATTGATCGATGAGCAGTTCTTC.

The chain joins TRBV7-9 to TRBJ2-1; maybe TRBD2 (6 bases). V dropped 5 bases and J dropped 5 bases, with 19 bases sitting between them. Germline CDR1 SEHNR, CDR2 FQNEAQ (reference sequence). There are 16 residues in the CDR3. The CDR3: CASSPGDTQINNEQFF. The CDR3 DNA reads as TGTGCCAGCAGCCCGGGAGACACGCAGATAAACAATGAGCAGTTCTTC.

As regards this clonotype: A much larger clone sits a single nucleotide away, making a read error possible. The J gene is TRBJ2-3, the V gene TRBV3-1; TRBD1 aligns across 7 bases. This CDR3 is 13 amino acids long. Germline CDR1 LGHDT, CDR2 YNNKEL (reference sequence). The CDR3 DNA is TGTGCCAGCAGCCGACAGGGTACAGATACGCAGAATTTT. Translated, it gives CASSRQGTDTQNF.

This clonotype was seen a handful of times. DNA for the CDR3: TGTGCCAGCAGCAGACTAGGGAAGAACACCGGGGAGCTGTTTTTT. Its protein is CASSRLGKNTGELFF. The V gene is TRBV12-3 or TRBV12-4, the J gene TRBJ2-2; the D gene is possibly TRBD2 (6 bases). V was pared by 6 bases and J by 1 base, with 12 bases between. The CDR3 totals 15 residues.

The chain recombines TRBV29-1 with TRBJ1-1; 10 bases match TRBD1. The CDR3 has 12 amino acids. The germline V gene has CDR1 SQVTM and CDR2 ANQGSEA. Trimming removed 6 bases from V and 5 bases from J; junction bases left unmatched: 3. CDR3 sequence: CSVKGQGTEAFF. The CDR3 region has the DNA TGCAGCGTGAAGGGACAGGGGACTGAAGCTTTCTTT.